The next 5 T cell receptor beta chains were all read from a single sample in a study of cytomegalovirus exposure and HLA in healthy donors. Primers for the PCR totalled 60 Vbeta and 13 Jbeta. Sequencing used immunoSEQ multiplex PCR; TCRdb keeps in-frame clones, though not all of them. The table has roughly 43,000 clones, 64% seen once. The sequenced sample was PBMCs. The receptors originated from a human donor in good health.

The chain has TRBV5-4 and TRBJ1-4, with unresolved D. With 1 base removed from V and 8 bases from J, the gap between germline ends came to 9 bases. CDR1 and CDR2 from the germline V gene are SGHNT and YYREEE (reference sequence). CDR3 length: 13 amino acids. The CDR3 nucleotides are TGTGCCAGCAGCTTGTACCAGAGGGAAAAACTGTTTTTT. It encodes CASSLYQREKLFF.

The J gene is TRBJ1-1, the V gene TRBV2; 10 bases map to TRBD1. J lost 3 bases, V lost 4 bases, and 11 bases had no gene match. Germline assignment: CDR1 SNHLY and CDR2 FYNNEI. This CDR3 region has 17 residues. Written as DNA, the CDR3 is TGTGCCAGCAGTGTTAACCCGACAGGGGGCTTTGACACTGAAGCTTTCTTT. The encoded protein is CASSVNPTGGFDTEAFF.

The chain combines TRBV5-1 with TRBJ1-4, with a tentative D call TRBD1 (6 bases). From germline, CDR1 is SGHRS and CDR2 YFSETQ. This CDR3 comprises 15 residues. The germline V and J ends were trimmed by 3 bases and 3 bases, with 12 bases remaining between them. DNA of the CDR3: TGCGCCAGCAGCTCAAACAGGGCTGCTAATGAAAAACTGTTTTTT. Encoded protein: CASSSNRAANEKLFF.

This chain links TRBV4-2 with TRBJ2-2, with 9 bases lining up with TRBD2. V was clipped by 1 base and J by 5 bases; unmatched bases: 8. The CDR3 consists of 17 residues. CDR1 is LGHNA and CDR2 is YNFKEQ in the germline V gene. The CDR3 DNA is TGTGCCAGCAGCCAAGGTGGCGGGGGGGCCGTGACCGGGGAGCTGTTTTTT. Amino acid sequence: CASSQGGGGAVTGELFF.

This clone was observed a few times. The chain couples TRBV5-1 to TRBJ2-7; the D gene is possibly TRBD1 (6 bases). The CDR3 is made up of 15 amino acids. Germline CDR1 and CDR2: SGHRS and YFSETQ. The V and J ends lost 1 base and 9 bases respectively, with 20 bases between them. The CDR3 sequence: CASSLRGQAYDGQYF. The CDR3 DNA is TGCGCCAGCAGCTTGCGGGGACAAGCATACGACGGGCAGTACTTC.